This entry concerns a single TCR beta chain. The antigen remains unidentified. Germline assignment: CDR1 SGHAT and CDR2 FQNNGV. This CDR3 is built from 15 residues. J gave up 1 base and V 5 bases, and 2 bases lay outside the gene matches. The sample is drawn from a study of cytomegalovirus exposure and HLA in healthy donors. Whole-study context: A subsequent analysis stated that the 100 to 150 validation repertoires were run on the same platform as the roughly 670 first-cohort repertoires.

Generated by immunoSEQ multiplex PCR, the TCRdb table keeps only in-frame clones and is missing some. The repertoire holds 250,000 to 300,000 clones, 90% seen once, with under 0.4% in the top ten. Study-level points and caveats: Many donors shared some public TCRs, even though most TCR sequences were rare. Investigators reported approximately 150 TCR beta chains as tied to cytomegalovirus.

This sequence joins TRBV11-2 and TRBJ2-3; 11 nucleotides align to TRBD2. The origin of this receptor is a woman younger than 30 in good health and CMV-seronegative. Sequenced: PBMCs. CDR3 protein: CASSPTSGGTDTQYF. The CDR3 nucleotides read TGTGCCAGCAGCCCGACTAGCGGGGGCACAGATACGCAGTATTTT.